One sample yielded the 13 T cell receptor beta chains listed below, sequenced in a study of cytomegalovirus exposure and HLA in healthy donors. Primers for the PCR totalled 60 Vbeta and 13 Jbeta. Sequencing used immunoSEQ multiplex PCR; TCRdb keeps in-frame clones, though not all of them. This sample carries tens of thousands of clones, with approximately 11% going to the ten biggest clones. Sequenced material: PBMCs. Receptor source: a woman aged 45 to 65 in good health and CMV-seropositive.

The chain uses TRBV7-2 and TRBJ2-5, with TRBD2 identical over 11 bases. The CDR3 runs 16 residues. Germline V lookup: CDR1 SGHTA, CDR2 FQGNSA. The V and J ends lost 2 bases and 0 bases, in that order; junction bases with no gene match: 2. CDR3 bases: TGTGCCAGCAGCTTAACTAGCGGGAGCTACCAAGAGACCCAGTACTTC. Protein: CASSLTSGSYQETQYF. Supplemented by reference TRBV7-2 and TRBJ2-5, the full variable domain reads GAGVSQSPSNKVTEKGKDVELRCDPISGHTALYWYRQSLGQGLEFLIYFQGNSAPDKSGLPSDRFSAERTGGSVSTLTIQRTQQEDSAVYLCASSLTSGSYQETQYFGPGTRLLVL.

This chain connects TRBV5-5 to TRBJ1-2, with 9 bases lining up with TRBD1. The CDR3 extends over 16 amino acids. With V trimmed by 5 bases and J by 3 bases, 11 bases remained unmatched. Germline loops: CDR1 SGHKS, CDR2 YYEKEE (reference sequence). The CDR3 is CASRPTGGGKDYGYTF. CDR3 sequence (DNA): TGTGCCAGCAGGCCAACAGGGGGCGGCAAGGACTATGGCTACACCTTC.

V is TRBV5-6 and J is TRBJ1-2, with 7 bases lining up with TRBD1. The CDR3 totals 14 residues. V dropped 0 bases and J dropped 1; count of bases not matched to a gene: 0. CDR1 SGHDT and CDR2 YYEEEE come from the germline V gene. CDR3 protein: CASSLGQGNYGYTF. CDR3 nucleotides: TGTGCCAGCAGCTTGGGACAGGGTAACTATGGCTACACCTTC.

The V gene is TRBV29-1, the J gene TRBJ2-1; 13 bases line up with TRBD2. J lost 10 bases, V lost 7 bases, and 16 bases had no gene match. CDR3 length: 16 amino acids. The germline V gene has CDR1 SQVTM and CDR2 ANQGSEA. This chain's CDR3 is CSAHPGGTSGKSEQFF. CDR3 sequence (DNA): TGCAGCGCTCACCCGGGCGGGACTAGCGGGAAATCGGAGCAGTTCTTC.

This sequence joins TRBV7-9 and TRBJ2-7; 11 bases match TRBD2. CDR3 length equals 14 residues. CDR1 and CDR2 from the germline V gene are SEHNR and FQNEAQ (reference sequence). V was pared by 6 bases and J by 5 bases, with 6 bases of the junction left unmatched. CDR3 bases: TGTGCCAGCAGATTTAGCGGGGGGGCGAACGAGCAGTACTTC. The encoded protein is CASRFSGGANEQYF. The full variable domain, completed using reference TRBV7-9 and TRBJ2-7, is DTGVSQNPRHKITKRGQNVTFRCDPISEHNRLYWYRQTLGQGPEFLTYFQNEAQLEKSRLLSDRFSAERPKGSFSTLEIQRTEQGDSAMYLCASRFSGGANEQYFGPGTRLTVT.

V is TRBV6-1 and J is TRBJ1-2; 9 bases are shared with TRBD1. V was clipped by 8 bases and J by 8 bases; unmatched bases: 9. The CDR3 length is 13 residues. Per the germline V gene, CDR1 is MNHNS and CDR2 is SASEGT. CDR3: CASSRDRDGGYTF. The CDR3 region has the DNA TGTGCCAGCTCAAGGGACAGGGATGGAGGCTACACCTTC.

Measured by frequency, this clone is medium-sized (0.01 to 0.1%). The gene calls are TRBV19 and TRBJ2-1; tentative D call: TRBD2 (5 bases). This CDR3 contains 13 residues. Trimming took 5 bases from V and 3 from J, leaving 8 bases between them. Germline CDR1 reads LNHDA; CDR2 reads SQIVND (reference sequence). CDR3 in DNA: TGTGCCAGTAGTGTAGGACTCTACAATGAGCAGTTCTTC. Protein product: CASSVGLYNEQFF.

The rearrangement links TRBV29-1 to TRBJ2-1; 11 bases match TRBD2. V was clipped by 4 bases and J by 6 bases; unmatched bases: 5. The CDR3 sequence is 14 residues long. Germline values: CDR1 SQVTM, CDR2 ANQGSEA. The DNA for the CDR3 is TGCAGCGTTGGTTGGCTAGCGGGAGGCAATGAGCAGTTCTTC. Its translation is CSVGWLAGGNEQFF.

The chain recombines TRBV28 with TRBJ1-4, with TRBD1 as a possible D gene (6 bases). The CDR3 is 14 amino acids. CDR1 MDHEN and CDR2 SYDVKM come from the germline V gene. V dropped 3 bases and J dropped 8 bases, with 13 bases sitting between them. CDR3 DNA sequence: TGTGCCAGCAGTTTCCCAGGGGATTGGGAAAAACTGTTTTTT. It yields the protein CASSFPGDWEKLFF.

The V gene is TRBV6-1, the J gene TRBJ2-7; TRBD2 matches at 11 bases. Unmatched junction bases numbered 2, after V lost 2 bases and J lost 2 bases. CDR1 is MNHNS and CDR2 is SASEGT in the germline V gene. The CDR3 runs 15 residues. DNA for the CDR3: TGTGCCAGCAGTGAAACTAGCGGGGGACCCTACGAGCAGTACTTC. Its protein product is CASSETSGGPYEQYF.

The V call is TRBV5-8, the J call TRBJ1-2, with D possibly matching TRBD1 (5 bases). V lost 3 bases to trimming and J lost 7 bases, with 13 bases between them. The CDR3 spans 13 residues. Germline CDR1 SGHTS, CDR2 YDEGEE. The CDR3 spells CASSWGGNPGYTF. CDR3 nucleotide sequence: TGTGCCAGCAGCTGGGGGGGTAATCCTGGCTACACCTTC. Looking up the rest from reference TRBV5-8 and TRBJ1-2 gives the full variable domain: EAGVTQSPTHLIKTRGQQATLRCSPISGHTSVYWYQQALGLGLQFLLWYDEGEERNRGNFPPRFSGRQFPNYSSELNVNALELEDSALYLCASSWGGNPGYTFGSGTRLTVV.

The chain uses TRBV18 and TRBJ2-4; D is perhaps TRBD2 (5 bases). The CDR3 runs 13 residues. Germline CDR1 KGHSH, CDR2 LQKENI. V gave up 2 bases and J gave up 14 bases, with 16 bases separating them. The CDR3 DNA sequence: TGTGCCAGCTCACCAACCAGGACTCAGATTGAGTACTTC. This translates into CASSPTRTQIEYF.

The V gene is TRBV18, the J gene TRBJ1-1, with 9 bases fitting TRBD1. Germline V gene data show CDR1 as KGHSH and CDR2 as LQKENI. The CDR3 extends over 14 amino acids. With V trimmed by 5 bases and J by 1 base, 2 bases remained unmatched. CDR3 DNA sequence: TGTGCCAGCTCATTACAGGGGGCGAACACTGAAGCTTTCTTT. The encoded protein is CASSLQGANTEAFF. The full variable domain, in which reference TRBV18 and TRBJ1-1 provide the parts outside the CDR3, is NAGVMQNPRHLVRRRGQEARLRCSPMKGHSHVYWYRQLPEEGLKFMVYLQKENIIDESGMPKERFSAEFPKEGPSILRIQQVVRGDSAAYFCASSLQGANTEAFFGQGTRLTVV.